The 32 T cell receptor beta chains in this list originate from one sample, sequenced in a study of T cells after yellow fever vaccination. Using its own MiXCR run on the 5' RACE reads, TCRdb lists one record per CDR3 protein. This sample has 240,000 or so distinct CDR3 sequences; around 7% occur once, and the top ten carry around 0.9%. The input for sequencing was CD4+ T cells sorted from PBMCs, taken 15 days after the yellow fever booster vaccination. The receptors were sampled from a man under 40 who received the YFV17D yellow fever vaccine.

This clonotype was seen only a few times. The rearrangement links TRBV5-4 to TRBJ2-3, with TRBD2 matching 9 bases. The germline gives CDR1 SGHNT, CDR2 YYREEE (reference sequence). Unmatched junction bases numbered 15, after V lost 4 bases and J lost 3 bases. CDR3 length: 18 residues. CDR3 DNA: TGTGCCAGCAGCGCCGGGGGTAGCGGGAGTTGGGAGACAGATACGCAGTATTTT. Translation: CASSAGGSGSWETDTQYF.

A word on this clonotype: The conserved phenylalanine or tryptophan is not found at the CDR3 terminus, so this likely reflects a read error. The chain couples TRBV20-1 to TRBJ2-3, with a tentative D call TRBD1 (6 bases). The germline V gene encodes CDR1 DFQATT and CDR2 SNEGSKA (reference sequence). The V gene lost 1 base and the J gene lost 1 base, with 12 bases spanning the gap. The CDR3 sequence is 15 residues long. The CDR3 region has the DNA TGCAGTGCTAGAGGGTGGAAGGGGGGCACAGATACGCAGTATTCT. Protein: CSARGWKGGTDTQYS.

The genes are TRBV24-1 and TRBJ2-2, with 8 bases fitting TRBD1. The J segment lost 6 bases and the V segment lost 2 bases, leaving 7 bases of the junction unmatched. CDR3 length equals 16 residues. CDR1 is KGHDR, CDR2 SFDVKD, per germline. The DNA for the CDR3 is TGTGCCACCAGTGATTCCGGGACAGGATTATCCGGGGAGCTGTTTTTT. Amino acid sequence: CATSDSGTGLSGELFF.

This clonotype has a handful of counts. V and J are TRBV15 and TRBJ1-2; D unresolved. Looked up from germline, CDR1 is LNHNV and CDR2 is YYDKDF (reference sequence). Trimming pared 1 base from V and 5 bases from J, leaving 5 bases between. The CDR3 covers 12 residues. Written as DNA, the CDR3 is TGTGCCACCAGCAGAGCTGATTATGGCTACACCTTC. This encodes CATSRADYGYTF. The variable domain in full, with the rest retrieved from reference TRBV15 and TRBJ1-2, is DAMVIQNPRYQVTQFGKPVTLSCSQTLNHNVMYWYQQKSSQAPKLLFHYYDKDFNNEADTPDNFQSRRPNTSFCFLDIRSPGLGDTAMYLCATSRADYGYTFGSGTRLTVV.

CDR3 coding DNA: TGTGCCAGCGGTACGGGGCTGAACACTGAAGCTTTCTTT. Its protein is CASGTGLNTEAFF. The J gene is TRBJ1-1, the V gene TRBV7-2, with a possible D match to TRBD1 (5 bases). Trimming took 8 bases from V and 0 from J, leaving 10 bases between them. CDR3 length: 13 residues. The V gene's germline CDR1 is SGHTA and CDR2 FQGNSA.

The sample holds a few counts of this clonotype. This chain links TRBV16 with TRBJ1-6; no definite D call. The CDR3 length is 18 residues. Trimming removed 4 bases at V and 9 bases at J, with 25 bases between. Germline CDR1 and CDR2: KGHSY and FQNENV. The CDR3 DNA reads as TGTGCCAGCAGCCTGACTCTCTTAATGCCGGCCGTCGTTTCACCCCTCCACTTT. Translating it yields CASSLTLLMPAVVSPLHF.

This clonotype was observed at least ten times. The chain employs TRBV27 and TRBJ1-5; D is unclear. CDR3 length equals 15 residues. The germline V and J ends were trimmed by 2 bases and 3 bases, with 11 bases remaining between them. CDR1 and CDR2 (germline): MNHEY, SMNVEV (reference sequence). DNA for the CDR3: TGTGCCAGCAGTTTAGGGGTTTCATCCAATCAGCCCCAGCATTTT. Amino acid sequence: CASSLGVSSNQPQHF.

This rearrangement joins TRBV4-3 to TRBJ1-5, with D perhaps matching TRBD1 (5 bases). The germline CDR1 and CDR2 sequences are LGHNA and YSLEER. The CDR3 covers 18 residues. V lost 0 bases and J 0 bases, leaving 15 bases between the germline ends. The CDR3 sequence: CASSQDPPGLDSNQPQHF. As DNA, the CDR3 is TGCGCCAGCAGCCAAGACCCGCCGGGACTGGATAGCAATCAGCCCCAGCATTTT.

This clonotype was seen repeatedly, ten times or more. CDR3 nucleotides: TGTGCCAGCAGCTATGAGACTAGTAGTGAGCAGTTCTTC. It translates to CASSYETSSEQFF. J is TRBJ2-1 and V is TRBV7-3; maybe TRBD2 (6 bases). V shed 4 bases and J shed 9 bases, with 13 bases lying between them. Germline V gene data show CDR1 as SGHTA and CDR2 as FQGTGA. The CDR3 runs 13 residues.

This chain links TRBV10-3 with TRBJ2-1, with 8 bases matching TRBD2. Germline V gene data show CDR1 as ENHRY and CDR2 as SYGVKD. This CDR3 has 12 residues. With V trimmed by 9 bases and J by 8 bases, 6 bases remained unmatched. CDR3 residues: CAISTGLDEQFF. DNA of the CDR3: TGTGCCATATCTACGGGACTAGATGAGCAGTTCTTC.

This rearrangement joins TRBV6-5 to TRBJ2-1, with 9 nucleotides matching TRBD1. The V and J ends lost 9 bases and 4 bases, in that order; junction bases with no gene match: 16. CDR3 size: 17 residues. The germline gives CDR1 MNHEY, CDR2 SVGAGI. The CDR3 region has the DNA TGTGCCAGGAACTGGGCCTATACGGACAGGGGATACAATGAGCAGTTCTTC. Encoded protein: CARNWAYTDRGYNEQFF.

This clonotype was observed many times. V usage is TRBV7-9 and J usage is TRBJ1-1; 7 bases line up with TRBD1. Germline values: CDR1 SEHNR, CDR2 FQNEAQ (reference sequence). Unmatched junction bases numbered 14, after V lost 5 bases and J lost 5 bases. The CDR3 length is 16 residues. The chain's CDR3 is CASSGTGAAFGTEAFF. The CDR3 DNA follows: TGTGCCAGCAGCGGAACAGGGGCCGCTTTTGGAACTGAAGCTTTCTTT.

V gene TRBV7-8 combines with J gene TRBJ1-2; 10 nucleotides match TRBD1. From germline, CDR1 is SGHVS and CDR2 FQNEAQ. This CDR3 has 16 residues. V shed 1 base, J shed 4 bases, and the junction held 6 bases outside the gene matches. The CDR3 region is CASSLVGQGKGYGYTF. CDR3 nucleotides: TGTGCCAGCAGCTTAGTGGGACAGGGGAAGGGCTATGGCTACACCTTC.

This sequence joins TRBV5-4 and TRBJ1-2, with unresolved D. V lost 1 base and J lost 8, with 18 bases in between. The CDR3 covers 15 residues. Germline CDR1 and CDR2: SGHNT and YYREEE (reference sequence). CDR3 coding DNA: TGTGCCAGCAGCTTGCCTTTCAATGATGGTGGCGGCTACACCTTC. Its protein product is CASSLPFNDGGGYTF.

V and J are TRBV5-1 and TRBJ2-7; TRBD2 aligns across 9 bases. Germline assignment: CDR1 SGHRS and CDR2 YFSETQ. The length of the CDR3 is 15 residues. J lost 0 bases, V lost 2 bases, and 3 bases had no gene match. The CDR3 region is CASSFAGGPSYEQYF. The CDR3 DNA reads TGCGCCAGCAGCTTCGCGGGAGGGCCCTCCTACGAGCAGTACTTC.

This clonotype was seen more than once but under ten times. This chain joins TRBV12-3 or TRBV12-4 and TRBJ2-1; 10 bases align to TRBD2. After removal of 5 bases from V and 2 bases from J, the junction contained 9 bases not matched to a gene. The CDR3 loop spans 17 amino acids. The DNA of the CDR3 is TGTGCCAGCAGTGAACTAGCGGGACCCCAACCCTACAATGAGCAGTTCTTC. It specifies CASSELAGPQPYNEQFF.

This clonotype was found many times. The chain couples TRBV20-1 to TRBJ2-5, with D uncertain. This CDR3 is 13 amino acids long. V was cut by 1 base and J by 1 base, with 7 bases left in between. CDR1 and CDR2 (germline): DFQATT, SNEGSKA (reference sequence). CDR3 DNA sequence: TGCAGTGCTAGAGCTCTCGCCCAAGAGACCCAGTACTTC. Its translation: CSARALAQETQYF.

This clonotype was counted only a few times. Here the CDR3 reads CASSRGQGGQGYGYTF. The CDR3 coding sequence is TGTGCCAGCAGCCGGGGACAGGGGGGGCAGGGCTATGGCTACACCTTC. This chain connects TRBV7-2 to TRBJ1-2, with 11 bases identical to TRBD1. CDR1 is SGHTA, CDR2 FQGNSA, per germline. The trim removed 5 bases at V and 4 bases at J, leaving 9 bases unmatched. The CDR3 extends over 16 amino acids.

At least ten counts were recorded for this clonotype. The DNA of the CDR3 is TGTGCCATCAGTGAGTCCCACAAGACAGGCGGAAAAAACATTCAGTACTTC. Protein product: CAISESHKTGGKNIQYF. This chain uses TRBV10-3 with TRBJ2-4; possible D gene TRBD1, 6 bases. The germline V and J ends were trimmed by 0 bases and 4 bases, with 16 bases remaining between them. CDR1 and CDR2 (germline): ENHRY, SYGVKD. The CDR3 runs to 17 residues.

This chain uses TRBV4-1 with TRBJ1-2; 7 bases line up with TRBD1. Trimming cost V 4 bases and J 8 bases; bases outside gene matches: 10. Germline V gene data show CDR1 as MGHRA and CDR2 as YSYEKL. CDR3 length: 14 residues. CDR3 sequence reads: CASSLRDRGTGYTF. CDR3 coding DNA: TGCGCCAGCAGCCTCCGGGACAGAGGGACCGGCTACACCTTC.

The chain joins TRBV6-1 to TRBJ1-5; unclear D gene. Germline-derived CDR1 and CDR2 are MNHNS and SASEGT. CDR3 length: 15 amino acids. The ends were cut back, 1 base at V and 9 bases at J, with 16 bases in the middle. This chain's CDR3 is CASSEVGRRSGPQHF. The CDR3 nucleotides read TGTGCCAGCAGTGAAGTAGGCAGGCGGAGTGGGCCCCAGCATTTT.

This clonotype was detected a few times. The rearrangement joins TRBV5-1 to TRBJ2-3; D call uncertain. Trimming stripped 4 bases from V and 3 bases from J, with 12 bases between. Germline values: CDR1 SGHRS, CDR2 YFSETQ. The CDR3 spans 14 residues. CDR3 coding DNA: TGCGCCAGCAGCGGGGAAGGTTGGACAGATACGCAGTATTTT. This encodes CASSGEGWTDTQYF. Full variable domain (remainder filled in from reference TRBV5-1 and TRBJ2-3): KAGVTQTPRYLIKTRGQQVTLSCSPISGHRSVSWYQQTPGQGLQFLFEYFSETQRNKGNFPGRFSGRQFSNSRSEMNVSTLELGDSALYLCASSGEGWTDTQYFGPGTRLTVL.

This clonotype was counted many times. The chain couples TRBV7-3 to TRBJ2-3, with 8 bases matching TRBD2. Losses at the gene ends were 7 bases for V and 5 bases for J; bases not matched to a gene: 8. From germline, CDR1 is SGHTA and CDR2 FQGTGA. The CDR3 extends over 14 amino acids. CDR3 DNA sequence: TGTGCCAGCACGAGCGGGAGCTGGGGAGATACGCAGTATTTT. Translated, it gives CASTSGSWGDTQYF.

This clonotype was observed a handful of times. The J gene is TRBJ2-5, the V gene TRBV7-2; 8 nucleotides line up with TRBD1. Germline V lookup: CDR1 SGHTA, CDR2 FQGNSA. The CDR3 is made up of 16 amino acids. V lost 3 bases to trimming and J lost 5 bases; unmatched junction nucleotides: 11. CDR3 amino acids: CASSFGQGRPGETQYF. The CDR3 nucleotides read TGTGCCAGCAGCTTCGGACAGGGCCGGCCTGGGGAGACCCAGTACTTC.

With regard to this clonotype: A read error may explain this, as a much larger clone is one base away. V usage is TRBV7-2 and J usage is TRBJ2-6; 7 bases are a match to TRBD1. Germline V CDR1 and CDR2: SGHTA, FQGNSA. The CDR3 covers 17 residues. The CDR3 is CASSARQGYSVANVLTF. The CDR3 bases are TGTGCCAGCAGCGCCCGACAGGGATACTCTGTGGCCAACGTCCTGACTTTC.

The sample holds many counts of this clonotype. V gene TRBV12-3 or TRBV12-4 combines with J gene TRBJ2-7; 9 bases align to TRBD2. This CDR3 has 13 residues. Losses at the gene ends were 6 bases for V and 9 bases for J; bases not matched to a gene: 9. The CDR3 sequence is CASSHSGSWWQYF. CDR3 nucleotides: TGTGCCAGCAGCCATAGCGGGAGCTGGTGGCAGTACTTC.

The chain couples TRBV25-1 to TRBJ2-4, with 8 bases fitting TRBD1. The CDR3 runs to 13 residues. V was clipped by 2 bases and J by 9 bases; unmatched bases: 3. In germline, CDR1 is MGHDK, CDR2 SYGVNS. The CDR3 loop reads CASSEGDRGIQYF. The DNA of the CDR3 is TGTGCCAGCAGTGAAGGAGACAGGGGCATTCAGTACTTC.

The sample holds many counts of this clonotype. The rearrangement joins TRBV12-3 or TRBV12-4 to TRBJ2-5, with D hard to call. The CDR3 spans 15 residues. V gave up 6 bases and J gave up 5 bases, with 19 bases separating them. This CDR3 reads CASRLNLGLGETQYF. CDR3 bases: TGTGCCAGCAGACTTAACCTAGGGCTCGGGGAGACCCAGTACTTC.

This clonotype appeared a few times. V is TRBV5-1 and J is TRBJ1-6; unclear D gene. The CDR3 has 18 residues. Germline V gene lookup returns CDR1 SGHRS and CDR2 YFSETQ. V was shortened by 0 bases and J by 0 bases, with 13 bases between the two germline ends. CDR3 sequence: CASSLVISGSSYNSPLHF. For the CDR3, the DNA is TGCGCCAGCAGCTTGGTAATATCTGGAAGCTCCTATAATTCACCCCTCCACTTT.

This clonotype was recorded at least ten times. CDR3 loop: CATSDPGQVISPLHF. In nucleotides, the CDR3 is TGTGCCACCAGCGATCCGGGACAGGTCATTTCACCCCTCCACTTT. V usage is TRBV15 and J usage is TRBJ1-6; TRBD1 agrees at 8 bases. The CDR3 covers 15 residues. Trimming at V came to 5 bases and at J to 9 bases, leaving 9 bases not matched to a gene. Germline V gene data show CDR1 as LNHNV and CDR2 as YYDKDF (reference sequence).

This clonotype was detected only a few times. This CDR3 is CSARMGLVYEQYF. The CDR3 nucleotides read TGCAGTGCTAGAATGGGACTTGTTTACGAGCAGTACTTC. V usage is TRBV20-1 and J usage is TRBJ2-7; D may be TRBD2 (6 bases). CDR1 and CDR2 from the germline V gene are DFQATT and SNEGSKA (reference sequence). The CDR3 is 13 residues long. Trimming pared 2 bases from V and 4 bases from J, leaving 12 bases between.

This clonotype occurred a few times. The chain employs TRBV7-3 and TRBJ2-1, with 10 bases identical to TRBD2. V was clipped by 5 bases and J by 7 bases; unmatched bases: 11. The CDR3 runs to 16 residues. Per germline, CDR1 SGHTA and CDR2 FQGTGA. The CDR3 sequence is CASSENSGRKANEQFF. CDR3 DNA: TGTGCCAGCAGCGAAAATAGCGGGAGGAAAGCAAATGAGCAGTTCTTC.